These 25 T cell receptor beta chains were all obtained from the same sample, sequenced in a study of control samples from healthy donors and cancer patients. The assay was immunoSEQ multiplex PCR, and TCRdb's table has in-frame clones only and misses some. The table lists about 44,000 clones, 70% to 90% of them singletons. The specimen was PBMCs. These receptors came from a woman aged 60-75 years with lung cancer.

The rearrangement uses TRBV4-2 and TRBJ2-1; D remains ambiguous. CDR1 LGHNA and CDR2 YNFKEQ come from the germline V gene. Trimming removed 4 bases from V and 4 bases from J, with 11 bases in between. The length of the CDR3 is 14 residues. This chain's CDR3 is CASSPVPGYNEQFF. Written as DNA, the CDR3 is TGTGCCAGCAGCCCCGTCCCGGGTTACAATGAGCAGTTCTTC.

The rearrangement uses TRBV7-6 and TRBJ1-3, with D hard to call. Trimming removed 6 bases from V and 4 bases from J, with 4 bases in between. The germline CDR1 and CDR2 sequences are SGHVS and FNYEAQ. The CDR3 has 11 amino acids. The CDR3: CASSQGNTIYF. Here the CDR3 DNA reads TGTGCCAGCAGTCAAGGAAACACCATATATTTT. Variable domain in full (rest from reference TRBV7-6 and TRBJ1-3): GAGVSQSPRYKVTKRGQDVALRCDPISGHVSLYWYRQALGQGPEFLTYFNYEAQQDKSGLPNDRFSAERPEGSISTLTIQRTEQRDSAMYRCASSQGNTIYFGEGSWLTVV.

In regard to this clone: A junction end diverges from the germline sequence, so it may reflect a read error. V is TRBV6-5 and J is TRBJ1-2, with D tentatively TRBD1 (6 bases). The CDR3 extends over 13 amino acids. The germline gives CDR1 MNHEY, CDR2 SVGAGI. CDR3 DNA sequence: TGTGTCAGCAGTCCACAGGGAAACTATGGCTACACCTTC. Residues: CVSSPQGNYGYTF.

V gene TRBV28 combines with J gene TRBJ1-2; 7 bases match TRBD1. CDR3 length: 14 amino acids. The V gene's germline CDR1 is MDHEN and CDR2 SYDVKM. V was pared by 4 bases and J by 0 bases, with 2 bases of the junction left unmatched. In nucleotides, the CDR3 is TGTGCCAGCAGTTCGGGACAGTCTAACTATGGCTACACCTTC. This gives the protein CASSSGQSNYGYTF.

J is TRBJ2-3 and V is TRBV7-3; D gene unclear. V shed 5 bases and J shed 5 bases, with 8 bases lying between them. The germline V gene has CDR1 SGHTA and CDR2 FQGTGA. The CDR3 is 12 amino acids. The CDR3 bases are TGTGCCAGCAGCGAGTACGGAGATACGCAGTATTTT. Amino acid sequence: CASSEYGDTQYF.

The chain joins TRBV2 to TRBJ2-1, with a tentative D call TRBD2 (6 bases). Trimming stripped 4 bases from V and 0 bases from J, with 16 bases between. CDR1 and CDR2 from the germline V gene are SNHLY and FYNNEI. CDR3 length: 17 residues. The chain's CDR3 is CASSALISGSSYNEQFF. CDR3 nucleotide sequence: TGTGCCAGCAGTGCACTAATTAGCGGTAGCTCCTACAATGAGCAGTTCTTC.

V is TRBV2 and J is TRBJ1-5; a weak D match, TRBD1 (6 bases). This CDR3 has 13 amino acids. Per germline, CDR1 SNHLY and CDR2 FYNNEI. V shed 6 bases and J shed 6 bases, with 12 bases lying between them. Written as DNA, the CDR3 is TGTGCCAGCAGCACGACAGGAACTCAGCCCCAGCATTTT. It is translated as CASSTTGTQPQHF.

The chain carries TRBV10-3 and TRBJ1-1; 8 bases map to TRBD1. The CDR3 has 13 residues. Germline V gives CDR1 ENHRY, CDR2 SYGVKD. V was clipped by 6 bases and J by 1 base; unmatched bases: 1. The CDR3 is CAISGTGNTEAFF. The CDR3 nucleotides read TGTGCCATCAGCGGGACAGGGAACACTGAAGCTTTCTTT.

The V and J genes are TRBV11-2 and TRBJ2-1; maybe TRBD2 (6 bases). The germline gives CDR1 SGHAT, CDR2 FQNNGV. The CDR3 spans 15 residues. Trimming cost V 3 bases and J 0 bases, with 9 bases left between them. The CDR3 protein is CASSFSGGSYNEQFF. The CDR3 DNA follows: TGTGCCAGCAGCTTTAGCGGAGGCTCCTACAATGAGCAGTTCTTC.

The chain combines TRBV14 with TRBJ2-5; D could derive from TRBD1 or TRBD2 (6 bases each). Trimming pared 3 bases from V and 9 bases from J, leaving 11 bases between. CDR1 and CDR2 from the germline V gene are SGHDN and FVKESK. The CDR3 totals 12 residues. The CDR3 loop reads CASSQGRGPQYF. The DNA of the CDR3 is TGTGCCAGCAGCCAGGGCCGGGGGCCCCAGTACTTC.

The chain joins TRBV28 to TRBJ1-5; 12 bases map to TRBD1. Trimming cost V 5 bases and J 3 bases; bases outside gene matches: 8. The CDR3 is 17 amino acids. Germline lookup yields CDR1 MDHEN and CDR2 SYDVKM. The CDR3 region has the DNA TGTGCCAGCAGTCCTTGGTCGGGACAGGGGGCCAATCAGCCCCAGCATTTT. It encodes CASSPWSGQGANQPQHF.

J is TRBJ1-1 and V is TRBV6-5, with D hard to call. Germline CDR1 is MNHEY and CDR2 is SVGAGI. Trimming cost V 6 bases and J 1 base, with 9 bases left between them. This CDR3 is built from 13 residues. The CDR3 DNA is TGTGCCAGCAGCATGACACAGAACACTGAAGCTTTCTTT. This sequence encodes CASSMTQNTEAFF.

CDR3 protein: CASRADGGYTIYF. The DNA for the CDR3 is TGTGCCAGTAGAGCTGACGGGGGGTACACCATATATTTT. This chain joins TRBV19 and TRBJ1-3; possible D gene TRBD1, 5 bases. Germline V gene lookup returns CDR1 LNHDA and CDR2 SQIVND (reference sequence). The CDR3 is made up of 13 amino acids. V lost 6 bases to trimming and J lost 8 bases, with 14 bases between them. The full variable domain, its missing parts supplied by reference TRBV19 and TRBJ1-3, is DGGITQSPKYLFRKEGQNVTLSCEQNLNHDAMYWYRQDPGQGLRLIYYSQIVNDFQKGDIAEGYSVSREKKESFPLTVTSAQKNPTAFYLCASRADGGYTIYFGEGSWLTVV.

The chain uses TRBV10-3 and TRBJ1-5, with 8 bases matching TRBD1. CDR1 ENHRY and CDR2 SYGVKD come from the germline V gene. The V and J ends lost 7 bases and 5 bases, in that order; junction bases with no gene match: 4. CDR3 length equals 13 residues. DNA of the CDR3: TGTGCCATCACTGACAGGGGAGATCAGCCCCAGCATTTT. Its translation is CAITDRGDQPQHF.

V is TRBV19 and J is TRBJ2-1; 8 bases are shared with TRBD2. The junction had 6 bases not matched to a gene; V was cut back by 5 bases and J by 6 bases. CDR1 is LNHDA, CDR2 SQIVND, per germline (reference sequence). CDR3 length: 14 residues. CDR3 loop: CASSGLAGSNEQFF. The DNA for the CDR3 is TGTGCCAGTAGTGGGTTAGCGGGGTCCAATGAGCAGTTCTTC. The complete variable domain, with remaining parts taken from reference TRBV19 and TRBJ2-1, reads DGGITQSPKYLFRKEGQNVTLSCEQNLNHDAMYWYRQDPGQGLRLIYYSQIVNDFQKGDIAEGYSVSREKKESFPLTVTSAQKNPTAFYLCASSGLAGSNEQFFGPGTRLTVL.

The chain uses TRBV2 and TRBJ1-2, with D perhaps TRBD1 (6 bases). This CDR3 is built from 12 residues. Germline lookup yields CDR1 SNHLY and CDR2 FYNNEI. V was clipped by 6 bases and J by 6 bases, with 11 bases between them. The CDR3 DNA is TGTGCCAGCAGCGCTTCAGGGGATGGCTACACCTTC. This codes for CASSASGDGYTF.

The chain recombines TRBV9 with TRBJ2-2; a weak D match, TRBD2 (5 bases). V dropped 1 base and J dropped 3 bases, with 16 bases sitting between them. The CDR3 runs 17 residues. Germline CDR1 SGDLS, CDR2 YYNGEE. The CDR3 loop reads CASSVRRWETDTGELFF. The CDR3 nucleotides read TGTGCCAGCAGCGTAAGACGGTGGGAGACGGACACCGGGGAGCTGTTTTTT.

The chain employs TRBV6-2 or TRBV6-3 and TRBJ1-1; weak D call: TRBD1 (6 bases). V was trimmed by 6 bases and J by 6 bases, leaving 11 bases between them. This CDR3 has 12 residues. The germline V gene has CDR1 MNHEY and CDR2 SVGEGT. For the CDR3, the DNA is TGTGCCAGCAGCGGTACAGGGTCTGAAGCTTTCTTT. This encodes CASSGTGSEAFF.

The CDR3 DNA is TGTGCCAGCCATGGGGGAACAGGGGGTTCTGGAAACACCATATATTTT. This gives the protein CASHGGTGGSGNTIYF. J is TRBJ1-3 and V is TRBV2; 8 positions agree with TRBD1. There are 16 residues in the CDR3. V gave up 8 bases and J gave up 1 base; unmatched junction bases: 10. Looked up from germline, CDR1 is SNHLY and CDR2 is FYNNEI.

V and J are TRBV28 and TRBJ1-5, with TRBD1 matching 8 bases. In germline, CDR1 is MDHEN, CDR2 SYDVKM. CDR3 length: 16 residues. J was trimmed by 7 bases and V by 7 bases; bases with no gene match: 15. In DNA, the CDR3 is TGTGCCAGCACCTTCCAAGCCGGACAGGGCAGCCAGCCCCAGCATTTT. Translated: CASTFQAGQGSQPQHF. Based on the CDR3 plus reference TRBV28 and TRBJ1-5, the full variable domain is DVKVTQSSRYLVKRTGEKVFLECVQDMDHENMFWYRQDPGLGLRLIYFSYDVKMKEKGDIPEGYSVSREKKERFSLILESASTNQTSMYLCASTFQAGQGSQPQHFGDGTRLSIL.

This sequence joins TRBV19 and TRBJ1-1; D might be TRBD1 (5 bases). V lost 0 bases to trimming and J lost 3 bases, with 11 bases between them. The CDR3 is 15 amino acids. Germline V CDR1 and CDR2: LNHDA, SQIVND (reference sequence). The CDR3 loop reads CASSIDGRGDTEAFF. The CDR3 DNA reads as TGTGCCAGTAGTATAGATGGAAGAGGGGACACTGAAGCTTTCTTT.

The chain couples TRBV7-2 to TRBJ1-2; 7 bases agree with TRBD1. The germline CDR1 and CDR2 sequences are SGHTA and FQGNSA. The CDR3 is 15 amino acids. Unmatched junction bases numbered 6, after V lost 1 base and J lost 4 bases. The DNA of the CDR3 is TGTGCCAGCAGCTTAGATCCTTCAGGGGGCTATGGCTACACCTTC. It specifies CASSLDPSGGYGYTF.

The chain links TRBV2 to TRBJ2-5, with D tentatively TRBD1 or TRBD2 (5 bases each). Between the trimmed V and J ends, which lost 5 bases and 4 bases, there was a span of 17 bases. The CDR3 extends over 15 amino acids. The V gene's germline CDR1 is SNHLY and CDR2 FYNNEI. The CDR3 spells CASSPGTTKGETQYF. CDR3 coding DNA: TGTGCCAGCAGTCCCGGGACCACAAAGGGAGAGACCCAGTACTTC.

This clone came up once. This chain connects TRBV30 to TRBJ1-1; D is perhaps TRBD1 (5 bases). The germline gives CDR1 GTSNPN, CDR2 SVGIG (reference sequence). V shed 8 bases and J shed 1 base, with 17 bases lying between them. The CDR3 loop spans 14 amino acids. This chain's CDR3 is CAGSQGRSNTEAFF. DNA for the CDR3: TGTGCCGGATCCCAGGGCAGATCGAACACTGAAGCTTTCTTT.

The chain carries TRBV5-1 and TRBJ1-2; 7 positions match TRBD1. Germline CDR1 is SGHRS and CDR2 is YFSETQ. J lost 8 bases, V lost 6 bases, and 10 bases had no gene match. The CDR3 totals 13 residues. The CDR3 DNA reads as TGCGCCAGCAAAACGGAGGGGGCAGAGGGCTACACCTTC. As protein: CASKTEGAEGYTF.